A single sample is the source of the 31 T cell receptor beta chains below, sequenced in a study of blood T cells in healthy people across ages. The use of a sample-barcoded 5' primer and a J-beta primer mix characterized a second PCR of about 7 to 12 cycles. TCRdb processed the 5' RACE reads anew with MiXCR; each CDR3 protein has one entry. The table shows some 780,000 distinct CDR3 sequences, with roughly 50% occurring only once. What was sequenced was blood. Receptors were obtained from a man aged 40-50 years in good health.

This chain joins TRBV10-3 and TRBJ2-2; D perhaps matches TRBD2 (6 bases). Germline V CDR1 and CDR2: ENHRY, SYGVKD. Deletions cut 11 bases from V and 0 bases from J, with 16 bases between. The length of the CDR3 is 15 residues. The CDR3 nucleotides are TGTGCCTCTAGGGATAGCGGAGCGAACACCGGGGAGCTGTTTTTT. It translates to CASRDSGANTGELFF.

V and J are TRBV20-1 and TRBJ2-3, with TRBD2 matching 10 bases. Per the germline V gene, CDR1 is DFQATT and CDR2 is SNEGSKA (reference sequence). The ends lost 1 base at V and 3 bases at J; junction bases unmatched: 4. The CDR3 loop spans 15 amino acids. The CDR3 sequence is CSARVPTSGTDTQYF. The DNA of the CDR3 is TGCAGTGCTAGAGTTCCGACTAGCGGGACAGATACGCAGTATTTT.

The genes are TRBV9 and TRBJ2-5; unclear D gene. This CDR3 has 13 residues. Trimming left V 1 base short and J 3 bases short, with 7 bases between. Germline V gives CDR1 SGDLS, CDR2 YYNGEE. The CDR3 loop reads CASSVSRKETQYF. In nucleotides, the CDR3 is TGTGCCAGCAGCGTATCCCGAAAAGAGACCCAGTACTTC.

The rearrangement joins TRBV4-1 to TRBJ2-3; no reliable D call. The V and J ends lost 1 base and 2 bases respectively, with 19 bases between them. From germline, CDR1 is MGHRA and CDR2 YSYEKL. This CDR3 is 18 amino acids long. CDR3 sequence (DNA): TGCGCCAGCAGCCAAGGTCCTCCTCGTCCTCTCAACACAGATACGCAGTATTTT. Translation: CASSQGPPRPLNTDTQYF.

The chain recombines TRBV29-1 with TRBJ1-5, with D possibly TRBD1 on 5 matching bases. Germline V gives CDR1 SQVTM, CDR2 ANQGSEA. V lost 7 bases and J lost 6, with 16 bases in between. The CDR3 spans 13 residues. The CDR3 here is CSAAGGALQPQHF. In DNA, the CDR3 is TGCAGCGCTGCGGGCGGGGCGCTTCAGCCCCAGCATTTT. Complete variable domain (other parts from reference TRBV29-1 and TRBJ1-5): SAVISQKPSRDICQRGTSLTIQCQVDSQVTMMFWYRQQPGQSLTLIATANQGSEATYESGFVIDKFPISRPNLTFSTLTVSNMSPEDSSIYLCSAAGGALQPQHFGDGTRLSIL.

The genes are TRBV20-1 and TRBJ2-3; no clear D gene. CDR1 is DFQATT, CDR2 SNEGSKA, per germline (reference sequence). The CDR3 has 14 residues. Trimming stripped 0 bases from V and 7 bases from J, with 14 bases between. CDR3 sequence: CSARDYWASNTQYF. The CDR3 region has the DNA TGCAGTGCTAGAGATTATTGGGCCTCCAATACGCAGTATTTT.

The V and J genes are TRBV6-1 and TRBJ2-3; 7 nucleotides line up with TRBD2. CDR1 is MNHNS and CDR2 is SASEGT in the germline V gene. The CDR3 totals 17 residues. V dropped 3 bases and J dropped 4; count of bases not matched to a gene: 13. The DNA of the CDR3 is TGTGCCAGCAGTGATCCGGTGGGGAGGGGTCTATCAGATACGCAGTATTTT. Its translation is CASSDPVGRGLSDTQYF.

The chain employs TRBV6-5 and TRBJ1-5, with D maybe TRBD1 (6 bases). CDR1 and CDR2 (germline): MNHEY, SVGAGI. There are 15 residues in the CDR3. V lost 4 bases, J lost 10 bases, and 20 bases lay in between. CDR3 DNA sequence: TGTGCCAGCAGTTCCGGAGACAGGCCCGACGGTCCCCAGCATTTT. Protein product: CASSSGDRPDGPQHF.

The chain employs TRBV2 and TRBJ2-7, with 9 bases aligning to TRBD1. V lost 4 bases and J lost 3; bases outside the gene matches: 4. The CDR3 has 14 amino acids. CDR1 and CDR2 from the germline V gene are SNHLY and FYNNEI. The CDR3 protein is CASSGRDRVYEQYF. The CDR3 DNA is TGTGCCAGCAGTGGTCGGGACAGGGTCTACGAGCAGTACTTC.

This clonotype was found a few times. CDR3 sequence reads: CSVAETDRPSYGYTF. As DNA, the CDR3 is TGCAGCGTTGCCGAGACGGACAGACCCTCCTATGGCTACACCTTC. The V gene is TRBV29-1, the J gene TRBJ1-2, with D perhaps TRBD1 (6 bases). Trimming removed 4 bases at V and 4 bases at J, with 19 bases between. The CDR3 totals 15 residues. Germline V CDR1 and CDR2: SQVTM, ANQGSEA.

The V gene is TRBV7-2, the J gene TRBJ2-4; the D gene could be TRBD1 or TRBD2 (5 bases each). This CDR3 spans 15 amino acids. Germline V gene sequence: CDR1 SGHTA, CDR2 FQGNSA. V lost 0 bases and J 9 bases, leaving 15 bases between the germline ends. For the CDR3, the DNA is TGTGCCAGCAGCTTAGCCCGCAGGGACCGGGGCATTCAGTACTTC. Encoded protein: CASSLARRDRGIQYF.

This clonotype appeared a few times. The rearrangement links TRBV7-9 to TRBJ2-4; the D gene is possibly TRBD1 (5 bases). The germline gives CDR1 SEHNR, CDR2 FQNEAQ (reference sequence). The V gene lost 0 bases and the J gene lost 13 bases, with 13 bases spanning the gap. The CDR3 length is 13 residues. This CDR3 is CASSLAGKTAQYF. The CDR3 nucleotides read TGTGCCAGCAGCTTAGCGGGTAAGACAGCGCAGTACTTC.

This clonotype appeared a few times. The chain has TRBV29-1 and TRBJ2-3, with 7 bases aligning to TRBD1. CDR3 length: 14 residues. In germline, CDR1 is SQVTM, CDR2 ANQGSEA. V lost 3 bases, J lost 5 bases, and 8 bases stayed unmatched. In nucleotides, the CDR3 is TGCAGCGTTGACCTAAGACAGGGTCAAGATACGCAGTATTTT. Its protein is CSVDLRQGQDTQYF.

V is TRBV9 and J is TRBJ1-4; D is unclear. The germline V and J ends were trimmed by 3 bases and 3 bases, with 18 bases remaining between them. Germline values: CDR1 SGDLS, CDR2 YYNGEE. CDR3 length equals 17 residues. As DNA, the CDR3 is TGTGCCAGCAGCGCAGCGTGGAAGGGTGGGGCTAATGAAAAACTGTTTTTT. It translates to CASSAAWKGGANEKLFF.

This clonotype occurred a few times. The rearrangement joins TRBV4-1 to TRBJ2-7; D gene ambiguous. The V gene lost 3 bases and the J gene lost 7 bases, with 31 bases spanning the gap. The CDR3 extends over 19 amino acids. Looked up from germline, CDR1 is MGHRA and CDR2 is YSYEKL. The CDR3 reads CASSHFVAPPGSPPGEQYF. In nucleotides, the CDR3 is TGCGCCAGCAGCCATTTTGTCGCCCCCCCTGGTTCTCCACCTGGTGAGCAGTACTTC.

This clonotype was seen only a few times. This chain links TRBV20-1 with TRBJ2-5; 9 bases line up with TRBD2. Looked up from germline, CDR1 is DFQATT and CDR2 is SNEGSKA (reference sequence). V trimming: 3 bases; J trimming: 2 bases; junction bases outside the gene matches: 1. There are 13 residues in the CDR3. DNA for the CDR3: TGCAGTGCTAGTCTAGCGGGACAAGAGACCCAGTACTTC. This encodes CSASLAGQETQYF.

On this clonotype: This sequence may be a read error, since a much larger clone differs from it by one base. This chain's CDR3 is CSARDRGTMNTGAFF. Written as DNA, the CDR3 is TGCAGTGCTAGAGATCGAGGAACCATGAACACTGGAGCTTTCTTT. The chain carries TRBV20-1 and TRBJ1-1; no definite D call. The CDR3 has 15 amino acids. Germline V CDR1 and CDR2: DFQATT, SNEGSKA (reference sequence).

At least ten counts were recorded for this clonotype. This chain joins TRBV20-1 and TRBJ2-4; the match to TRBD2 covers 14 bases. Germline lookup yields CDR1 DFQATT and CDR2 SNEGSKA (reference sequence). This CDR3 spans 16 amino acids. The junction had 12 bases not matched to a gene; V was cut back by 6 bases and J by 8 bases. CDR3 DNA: TGCAGTGCCCCGACCGGGACTAGCGGGAGTCGGGACATTCAGTACTTC. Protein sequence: CSAPTGTSGSRDIQYF.

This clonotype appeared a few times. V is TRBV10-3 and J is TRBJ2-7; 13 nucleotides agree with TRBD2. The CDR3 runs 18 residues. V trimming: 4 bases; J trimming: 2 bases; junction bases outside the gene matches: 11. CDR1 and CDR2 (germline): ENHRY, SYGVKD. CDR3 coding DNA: TGTGCCATCAGTGGTCAACCCGGGACTAGCGGGATCCCCTACGAGCAGTACTTC. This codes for CAISGQPGTSGIPYEQYF.

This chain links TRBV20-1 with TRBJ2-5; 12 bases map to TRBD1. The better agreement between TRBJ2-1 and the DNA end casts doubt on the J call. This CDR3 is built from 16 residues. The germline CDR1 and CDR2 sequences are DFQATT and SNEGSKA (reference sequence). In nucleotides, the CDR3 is TGCAGTGCTAGAGACCCGGGACAGGGGGCTGAAGAGACCCAGTTCTTC. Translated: CSARDPGQGAEETQFF.

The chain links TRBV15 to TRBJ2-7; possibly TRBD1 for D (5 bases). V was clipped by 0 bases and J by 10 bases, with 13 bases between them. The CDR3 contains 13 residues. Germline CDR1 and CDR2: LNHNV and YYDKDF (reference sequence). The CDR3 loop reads CATSRDLGAYQYF. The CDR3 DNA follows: TGTGCCACCAGCAGAGATCTTGGGGCGTACCAGTACTTC.

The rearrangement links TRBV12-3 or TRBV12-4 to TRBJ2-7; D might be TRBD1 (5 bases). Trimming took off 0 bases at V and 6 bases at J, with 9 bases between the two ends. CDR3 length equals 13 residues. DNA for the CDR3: TGTGCCAGCAGTTTAGCCGAAGGGGCCGAGCAGTACTTC. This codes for CASSLAEGAEQYF.

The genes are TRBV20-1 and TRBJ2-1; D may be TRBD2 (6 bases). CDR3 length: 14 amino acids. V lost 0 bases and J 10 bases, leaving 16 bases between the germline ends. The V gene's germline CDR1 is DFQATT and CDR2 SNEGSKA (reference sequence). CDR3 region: CSAREAGHIWEQFF. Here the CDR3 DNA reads TGCAGTGCTAGAGAGGCGGGGCATATATGGGAGCAGTTCTTC.

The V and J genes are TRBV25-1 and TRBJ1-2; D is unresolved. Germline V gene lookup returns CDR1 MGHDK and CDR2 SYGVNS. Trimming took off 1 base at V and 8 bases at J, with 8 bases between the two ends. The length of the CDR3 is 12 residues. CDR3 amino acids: CASSESERGYTF. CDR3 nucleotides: TGTGCCAGCAGTGAATCTGAGCGCGGCTACACCTTC.

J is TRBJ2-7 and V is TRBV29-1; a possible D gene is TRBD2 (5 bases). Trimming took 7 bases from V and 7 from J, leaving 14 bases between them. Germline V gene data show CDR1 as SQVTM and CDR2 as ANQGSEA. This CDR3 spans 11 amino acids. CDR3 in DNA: TGCAGCGCCCGGGAACGCGAGGAGCAGTACTTC. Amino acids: CSAREREEQYF.

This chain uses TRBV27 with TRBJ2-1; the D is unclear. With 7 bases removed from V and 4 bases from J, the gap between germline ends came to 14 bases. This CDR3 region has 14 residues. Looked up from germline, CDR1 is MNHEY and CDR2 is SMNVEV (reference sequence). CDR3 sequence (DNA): TGTGCCAGCACCACATCGGCTTCTTACAATGAGCAGTTCTTC. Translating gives CASTTSASYNEQFF.

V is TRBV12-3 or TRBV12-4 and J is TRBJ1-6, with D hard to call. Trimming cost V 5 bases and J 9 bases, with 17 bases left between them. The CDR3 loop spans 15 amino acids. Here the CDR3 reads CASSPHQARSSPLHF. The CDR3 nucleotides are TGTGCCAGCAGTCCCCACCAGGCGAGGTCTTCACCCCTCCACTTT.

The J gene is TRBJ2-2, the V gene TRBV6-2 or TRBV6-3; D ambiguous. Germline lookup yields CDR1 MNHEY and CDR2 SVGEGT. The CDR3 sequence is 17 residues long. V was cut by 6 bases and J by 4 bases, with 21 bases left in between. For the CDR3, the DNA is TGTGCCAGCAGCCCTCTCACCAATTTTTTTACCACCGGGGAGCTGTTTTTT. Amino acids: CASSPLTNFFTTGELFF.

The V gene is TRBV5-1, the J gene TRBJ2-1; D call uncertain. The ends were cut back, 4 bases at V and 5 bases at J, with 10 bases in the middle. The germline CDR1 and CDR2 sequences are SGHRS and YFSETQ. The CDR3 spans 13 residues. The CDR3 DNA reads TGCGCCAGCAGCGTGACCAGAAACAATGAGCAGTTCTTC. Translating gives CASSVTRNNEQFF.

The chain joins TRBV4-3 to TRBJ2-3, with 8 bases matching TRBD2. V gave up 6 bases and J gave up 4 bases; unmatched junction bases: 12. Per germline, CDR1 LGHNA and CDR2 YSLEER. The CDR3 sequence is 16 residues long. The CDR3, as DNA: TGCGCCAGCAGTCCCGACCCGGGAGGGCTGCCAGATACGCAGTATTTT. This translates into CASSPDPGGLPDTQYF.

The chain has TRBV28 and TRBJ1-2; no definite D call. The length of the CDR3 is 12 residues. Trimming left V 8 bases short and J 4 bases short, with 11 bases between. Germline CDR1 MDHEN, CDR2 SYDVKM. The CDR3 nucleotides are TGTGCCAGCCTCAGGCAGCCCTATGGCTACACCTTC. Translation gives CASLRQPYGYTF.